The 12 T cell receptor beta chains below were found in one sample sequenced in a study of cytomegalovirus exposure and HLA in healthy donors. Here immunoSEQ multiplex PCR was the method, and the copy in TCRdb shows in-frame clones only, minus some. The sample holds over 150,000 clones, about nine tenths seen once. Sequencing was performed on PBMCs. These receptors all stem from a woman aged 18-29 years in good health and CMV-seropositive.

The gene calls are TRBV13 and TRBJ1-2, with 12 bases aligning to TRBD1. The CDR3 is made up of 17 amino acids. V was clipped by 2 bases and J by 8 bases; unmatched bases: 12. Germline CDR1 is PRHDT and CDR2 is FYEKMQ (reference sequence). Here the CDR3 DNA reads TGTGCCAGCAGCTTATCTGGATGGGGACAGGGGGCAGGAGGCTACACCTTC. Encoded protein: CASSLSGWGQGAGGYTF.

This sequence joins TRBV10-3 and TRBJ2-5; TRBD2 is a possible D gene (5 bases). Germline V gives CDR1 ENHRY, CDR2 SYGVKD. The CDR3 sequence is 11 residues long. V lost 4 bases to trimming and J lost 5 bases, with 5 bases between them. The CDR3 DNA reads as TGTGCCATCAGTGGCGGGGAGACCCAGTACTTC. Protein product: CAISGGETQYF.

The V gene is TRBV6-1, the J gene TRBJ1-5; D gene ambiguous. CDR1 MNHNS and CDR2 SASEGT come from the germline V gene. The CDR3 contains 14 residues. Trimming took 2 bases from V and 2 from J, leaving 7 bases between them. For the CDR3, the DNA is TGTGCCAGCAGTGAATCGTCCGGCAATCAGCCCCAGCATTTT. Its protein is CASSESSGNQPQHF.

The J gene is TRBJ1-2, the V gene TRBV6-1, with D perhaps matching TRBD1 (5 bases). This CDR3 comprises 13 residues. The V and J ends lost 1 base and 8 bases respectively, with 11 bases between them. CDR1 is MNHNS, CDR2 SASEGT, per germline. The CDR3: CASSEGGGYGYTF. CDR3 DNA: TGTGCCAGCAGTGAAGGGGGGGGGTACGGCTACACCTTC.

The chain employs TRBV9 and TRBJ2-1; 14 bases agree with TRBD2. Per the germline V gene, CDR1 is SGDLS and CDR2 is YYNGEE. The CDR3 has 17 residues. V lost 6 bases and J lost 5; bases outside the gene matches: 10. The CDR3, as DNA: TGTGCCAGCACGACCGGACTAGCGGGAGGAGTCCACAATGAGCAGTTCTTC. This translates into CASTTGLAGGVHNEQFF. The full variable domain, completed using reference TRBV9 and TRBJ2-1, is DSGVTQTPKHLITATGQRVTLRCSPRSGDLSVYWYQQSLDQGLQFLIQYYNGEERAKGNILERFSAQQFPDLHSELNLSSLELGDSALYFCASTTGLAGGVHNEQFFGPGTRLTVL.

V is TRBV19 and J is TRBJ2-1; 13 nucleotides line up with TRBD2. The CDR3 runs 15 residues. The junction had 10 bases not matched to a gene; V was cut back by 5 bases and J by 12 bases. Germline V gene data show CDR1 as LNHDA and CDR2 as SQIVND (reference sequence). The CDR3 nucleotides read TGTGCCAGTAGTGTTGGCACTAGCGGGAGGGCTATGCAGTTCTTC. It yields the protein CASSVGTSGRAMQFF.

The J gene is TRBJ2-7, the V gene TRBV11-3, with a possible D match to TRBD2 (5 bases). The CDR3 contains 15 residues. Looked up from germline, CDR1 is SGHNT and CDR2 is YENEEA. V was clipped by 5 bases and J by 0 bases, with 14 bases between them. The CDR3 DNA reads as TGTGCCAGCAGCCCCACCCCGGGGAGCTCCTACGAGCAGTACTTC. Amino acid sequence: CASSPTPGSSYEQYF.

The rearrangement joins TRBV19 to TRBJ1-2, with TRBD1 as a possible D gene (6 bases). CDR3 size: 15 residues. CDR1 and CDR2 from the germline V gene are LNHDA and SQIVND (reference sequence). Trimming stripped 3 bases from V and 1 base from J, with 12 bases between. Here the CDR3 reads CASSMGQGNNYGYTF. The DNA for the CDR3 is TGTGCCAGTAGTATGGGGCAGGGGAATAACTATGGCTACACCTTC.

This clone appeared once. V usage is TRBV29-1 and J usage is TRBJ2-1; D may be TRBD2 (6 bases). This CDR3 contains 17 residues. CDR1 SQVTM and CDR2 ANQGSEA come from the germline V gene. Trimming shortened V by 0 bases and J by 2 bases, and 17 bases separated the two germline ends. This chain's CDR3 is CSVEDQGQGGPYNEQFF. The CDR3 DNA is TGCAGCGTTGAAGATCAAGGTCAGGGAGGTCCCTACAATGAGCAGTTCTTC.

This chain connects TRBV7-9 to TRBJ2-3; D is uncertain. Trimming cost V 2 bases and J 6 bases, with 15 bases left between them. CDR1 is SEHNR and CDR2 is FQNEAQ in the germline V gene (reference sequence). This CDR3 region has 15 residues. CDR3 amino acids: CASSLSGSLLDTQYF. CDR3 DNA: TGTGCCAGCAGCTTATCGGGTTCTCTTTTGGATACGCAGTATTTT.

J is TRBJ2-3 and V is TRBV5-1; D gene ambiguous. This CDR3 has 14 residues. Trimming cost V 0 bases and J 0 bases, with 5 bases left between them. In germline, CDR1 is SGHRS, CDR2 YFSETQ. The DNA for the CDR3 is TGCGCCAGCAGCTTGGACGGGAGCACAGATACGCAGTATTTT. Protein product: CASSLDGSTDTQYF.

This clone was detected only once. The rearrangement links TRBV6-4 to TRBJ1-2; TRBD1 matches at 7 bases. Losses at the gene ends were 5 bases for V and 7 bases for J; bases not matched to a gene: 13. Germline CDR1 reads MRHNA; CDR2 reads SNTAGT. The CDR3 sequence is 15 residues long. Written as DNA, the CDR3 is TGTGCCAGCAGTTCACGTGGGAAGGGGGCTGGTGGCTACACCTTC. Protein: CASSSRGKGAGGYTF.